The 21 T cell receptor beta chains reported below all come from one sample, sequenced in a study of cytomegalovirus exposure and HLA in healthy donors. It was with 60 Vbeta and 13 Jbeta primers that the PCR ran. Repertoires were generated with immunoSEQ multiplex PCR, while TCRdb's copy carries only in-frame clones and drops some. The sample lists about 160,000 clones; roughly 78% were seen once. Sequencing was carried out using PBMCs. These receptors came from a woman aged 40-49 years in good health and CMV-seronegative.

The CDR3 sequence is CASTLQGRAFF. The CDR3 DNA reads TGTGCCAGCACATTACAGGGACGAGCTTTCTTT. V and J are TRBV28 and TRBJ1-1; possible D gene TRBD1, 6 bases. V was clipped by 7 bases and J by 10 bases, with 13 bases between them. CDR1 is MDHEN and CDR2 is SYDVKM in the germline V gene. This CDR3 region has 11 residues.

V is TRBV28 and J is TRBJ1-2; maybe TRBD1 (5 bases). This CDR3 has 14 residues. Germline CDR1 and CDR2: MDHEN and SYDVKM. V was shortened by 3 bases and J by 8 bases, with 16 bases between the two germline ends. The CDR3 spells CASSLFGQGRGYTF. CDR3 bases: TGTGCCAGCAGTTTGTTCGGGCAGGGTAGAGGCTACACCTTC.

The genes are TRBV5-1 and TRBJ2-2; the match to TRBD1 covers 11 bases. The CDR3 runs to 14 residues. Germline CDR1 reads SGHRS; CDR2 reads YFSETQ. V lost 3 bases to trimming and J lost 6 bases; unmatched junction nucleotides: 1. The CDR3 loop reads CASSWDRGAGELFF. Written as DNA, the CDR3 is TGCGCCAGCAGCTGGGACAGGGGGGCCGGGGAGCTGTTTTTT. The whole variable domain, filled in from reference TRBV5-1 and TRBJ2-2, reads KAGVTQTPRYLIKTRGQQVTLSCSPISGHRSVSWYQQTPGQGLQFLFEYFSETQRNKGNFPGRFSGRQFSNSRSEMNVSTLELGDSALYLCASSWDRGAGELFFGEGSRLTVL.

The V gene is TRBV15, the J gene TRBJ2-5; 7 nucleotides align to TRBD2. Germline loops: CDR1 LNHNV, CDR2 YYDKDF (reference sequence). V lost 6 bases and J lost 2; bases outside the gene matches: 9. This CDR3 comprises 15 residues. The CDR3 spells CATRELSGTQETQYF. CDR3 in DNA: TGTGCCACCAGAGAGCTGAGCGGGACGCAAGAGACCCAGTACTTC.

This sequence joins TRBV28 and TRBJ1-6; D remains unclear. The CDR3 runs to 14 residues. Germline V CDR1 and CDR2: MDHEN, SYDVKM. V was cut by 2 bases and J by 8 bases, with 10 bases left in between. In nucleotides, the CDR3 is TGTGCCAGCAGTTTACCAATGCAGGATTCACCCCTCCACTTT. This encodes CASSLPMQDSPLHF.

The chain uses TRBV6-1 and TRBJ2-2; 12 bases line up with TRBD2. The J segment lost 1 base and the V segment lost 4 bases, leaving 4 bases of the junction unmatched. Germline CDR1 is MNHNS and CDR2 is SASEGT. There are 17 residues in the CDR3. The CDR3 reads CASSAGLAGRNTGELFF. The DNA of the CDR3 is TGTGCCAGCAGTGCCGGACTAGCGGGGAGGAACACCGGGGAGCTGTTTTTT.

The J gene is TRBJ2-5, the V gene TRBV20-1; a weak D match, TRBD2 (5 bases). The CDR3 spans 11 residues. The V and J ends lost 2 bases and 12 bases respectively, with 13 bases between them. Germline loops: CDR1 DFQATT, CDR2 SNEGSKA (reference sequence). This chain's CDR3 is CSARSYGVKYF. The CDR3, as DNA: TGCAGTGCTAGATCTTACGGGGTTAAGTACTTC.

This rearrangement joins TRBV5-8 to TRBJ2-7; 7 bases line up with TRBD2. The CDR3 sequence is 16 residues long. Germline V gene sequence: CDR1 SGHTS, CDR2 YDEGEE. Trimming at V came to 4 bases and at J to 6 bases, leaving 16 bases not matched to a gene. Here the CDR3 reads CASSPANRGGPAEQYF. The CDR3 DNA reads as TGTGCCAGCAGCCCCGCGAACCGCGGGGGTCCGGCCGAGCAGTACTTC.

This sequence joins TRBV27 and TRBJ1-6; 7 bases agree with TRBD1. Germline V lookup: CDR1 MNHEY, CDR2 SMNVEV (reference sequence). Trimming cost V 7 bases and J 9 bases; bases outside gene matches: 6. The CDR3 spans 13 residues. DNA of the CDR3: TGTGCCAGCACAGGGGGTATTTTTTCACCCCTCCACTTT. Translated: CASTGGIFSPLHF.

The V and J genes are TRBV5-6 and TRBJ1-2, with TRBD1 matching 10 bases. CDR3 length equals 16 residues. The V gene's germline CDR1 is SGHDT and CDR2 YYEEEE. The ends lost 0 bases at V and 7 bases at J; junction bases unmatched: 9. CDR3 amino acids: CASSLVSTGGAFGYTF. For the CDR3, the DNA is TGTGCCAGCAGCTTGGTTTCGACAGGGGGCGCGTTTGGCTACACCTTC.

This clone was observed once. V is TRBV10-1 and J is TRBJ2-3, with D hard to call. The CDR3 length is 12 residues. V was trimmed by 3 bases and J by 9 bases, leaving 10 bases between them. Germline values: CDR1 WNHNN, CDR2 SYGVQD (reference sequence). CDR3 residues: CASSDRRATQYF. CDR3 DNA sequence: TGCGCCAGCAGTGATAGAAGAGCCACGCAGTATTTT.

V and J are TRBV5-4 and TRBJ1-3, with a weak D call TRBD1 (5 bases). V shed 2 bases and J shed 2 bases, with 8 bases lying between them. The V gene's germline CDR1 is SGHNT and CDR2 YYREEE (reference sequence). The CDR3 is 14 amino acids. As DNA, the CDR3 is TGTGCCAGCAGCTTAGGGGAACCTGGAAACACCATATATTTT. Its protein is CASSLGEPGNTIYF.

The chain carries TRBV7-9 and TRBJ2-1; 8 nucleotides line up with TRBD2. Germline trimming cut 1 base from V and 7 bases from J; bases unmatched to any gene: 3. The CDR3 is 14 residues long. Per germline, CDR1 SEHNR and CDR2 FQNEAQ (reference sequence). This CDR3 reads CASSLDASGNEQFF. CDR3 DNA: TGTGCCAGCAGCTTAGATGCTAGCGGGAATGAGCAGTTCTTC.

The rearrangement links TRBV5-8 to TRBJ1-5, with a tentative D call TRBD1 (6 bases). The CDR3 is 15 amino acids. Germline CDR1 reads SGHTS; CDR2 reads YDEGEE. V was trimmed by 0 bases and J by 0 bases, leaving 7 bases between them. The CDR3 bases are TGTGCCAGCAGCTTGGGGACAGCTAGCAATCAGCCCCAGCATTTT. This translates into CASSLGTASNQPQHF.

J is TRBJ2-1 and V is TRBV5-4, with TRBD2 matching 10 bases. Per germline, CDR1 SGHNT and CDR2 YYREEE (reference sequence). With V trimmed by 2 bases and J by 2 bases, 4 bases remained unmatched. The CDR3 contains 16 residues. The CDR3 DNA sequence: TGTGCCAGCAGCTTTACTAGCGGGGTGACCTACAATGAGCAGTTCTTC. Translated, it gives CASSFTSGVTYNEQFF.

This clone was observed a few times. The gene calls are TRBV21-1 and TRBJ1-1. TRBV21-1 is a listed pseudogene. The CDR3 is 9 amino acids. The CDR3 bases are TGTGCCAGCACCGCTGAAGCTTTCTTT. Its protein is CASTAEAFF.

This clone was seen more than once but under ten times. The J gene is TRBJ1-1, the V gene TRBV6-1, with unresolved D. CDR1 is MNHNS and CDR2 is SASEGT in the germline V gene. The CDR3 runs 15 residues. Trimming took 3 bases from V and 1 from J, leaving 12 bases between them. CDR3 loop: CASSDGSRPNTEAFF. In DNA, the CDR3 is TGTGCCAGCAGTGATGGGAGTCGGCCGAACACTGAAGCTTTCTTT.

The chain carries TRBV7-2 and TRBJ2-7; D is unresolved. Germline V CDR1 and CDR2: SGHTA, FQGNSA. The CDR3 is 15 residues long. The V end lost 2 bases, the J end lost 2 bases, and 13 bases lay between the germline ends. CDR3 residues: CASSLSAAQAYEQYF. The CDR3, as DNA: TGTGCCAGCAGCTTAAGCGCAGCACAAGCCTACGAGCAGTACTTC.

The chain recombines TRBV6-1 with TRBJ1-4; 7 bases align to TRBD1. This CDR3 is built from 13 residues. The V segment lost 6 bases and the J segment 14 bases; nucleotides outside the gene matches: 12. Germline loops: CDR1 MNHNS, CDR2 SASEGT. CDR3 DNA: TGTGCCAGCAGGTATACCTCGACAGGGTACCTGTTTTTT. Amino acids: CASRYTSTGYLFF.

V is TRBV5-1 and J is TRBJ2-1, with D perhaps matching TRBD2 (7 bases). V lost 4 bases and J lost 4, with 15 bases in between. The CDR3 consists of 15 residues. Looked up from germline, CDR1 is SGHRS and CDR2 is YFSETQ. The CDR3 sequence: CASSGGAGKYNEQFF. CDR3 in DNA: TGCGCCAGCAGCGGGGGGGCAGGGAAATACAATGAGCAGTTCTTC.

The V call is TRBV4-2, the J call TRBJ2-4; 10 nucleotides agree with TRBD2. The CDR3 runs to 20 residues. The J segment lost 1 base and the V segment lost 0 bases, leaving 12 bases of the junction unmatched. CDR1 and CDR2 (germline): LGHNA, YNFKEQ. The CDR3 is CASSQDPQAGGPPAKNIQYF. DNA for the CDR3: TGTGCCAGCAGCCAAGACCCCCAAGCGGGGGGGCCCCCGGCCAAAAACATTCAGTACTTC.